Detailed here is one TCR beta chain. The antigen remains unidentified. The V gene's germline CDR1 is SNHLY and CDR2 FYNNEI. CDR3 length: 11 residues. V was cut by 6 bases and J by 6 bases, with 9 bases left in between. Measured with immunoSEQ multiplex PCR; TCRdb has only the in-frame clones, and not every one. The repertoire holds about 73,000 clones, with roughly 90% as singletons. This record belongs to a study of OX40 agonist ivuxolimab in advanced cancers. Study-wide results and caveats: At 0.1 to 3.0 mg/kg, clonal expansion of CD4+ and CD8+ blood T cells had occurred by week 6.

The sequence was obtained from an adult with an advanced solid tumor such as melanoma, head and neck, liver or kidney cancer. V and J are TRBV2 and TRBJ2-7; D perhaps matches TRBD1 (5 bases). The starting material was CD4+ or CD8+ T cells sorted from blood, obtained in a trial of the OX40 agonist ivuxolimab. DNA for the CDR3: TGTGCCAGCAGACAGGAAAGCGAGCAGTACTTC. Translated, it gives CASRQESEQYF.